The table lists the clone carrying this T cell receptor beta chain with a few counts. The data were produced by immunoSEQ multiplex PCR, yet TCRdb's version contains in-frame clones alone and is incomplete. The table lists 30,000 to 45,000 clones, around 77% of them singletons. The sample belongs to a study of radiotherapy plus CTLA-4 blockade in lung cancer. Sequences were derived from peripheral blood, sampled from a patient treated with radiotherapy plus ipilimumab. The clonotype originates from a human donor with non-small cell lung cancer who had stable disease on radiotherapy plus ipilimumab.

The CDR3 DNA reads as TGTGCCAGCTCAGAGACAGGGGTTGGAAGTGGCTACACCTTC. This sequence encodes CASSETGVGSGYTF. The J gene is TRBJ1-2, the V gene TRBV18; TRBD1 matches at 8 bases. The CDR3 is made up of 14 amino acids. Germline loops: CDR1 KGHSH, CDR2 LQKENI. The J segment lost 7 bases and the V segment lost 5 bases, leaving 9 bases of the junction unmatched.